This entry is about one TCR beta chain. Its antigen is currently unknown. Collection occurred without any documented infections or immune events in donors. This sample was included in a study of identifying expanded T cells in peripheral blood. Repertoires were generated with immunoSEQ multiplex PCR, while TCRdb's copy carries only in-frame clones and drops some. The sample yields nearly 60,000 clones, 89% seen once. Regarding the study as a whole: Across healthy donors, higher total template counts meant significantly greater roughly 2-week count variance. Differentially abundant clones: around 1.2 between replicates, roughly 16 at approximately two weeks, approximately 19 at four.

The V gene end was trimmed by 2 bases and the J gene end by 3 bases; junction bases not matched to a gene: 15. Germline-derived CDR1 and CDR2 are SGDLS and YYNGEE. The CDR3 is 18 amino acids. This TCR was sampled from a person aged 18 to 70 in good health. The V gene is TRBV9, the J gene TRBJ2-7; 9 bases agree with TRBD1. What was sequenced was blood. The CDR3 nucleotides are TGTGCCAGCAGCGTCGATTCCCAGACCGGGACAGGGAACTACGAGCAGTACTTC. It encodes CASSVDSQTGTGNYEQYF.